One and the same sample provided the 15 T cell receptor beta chains below, sequenced in a study of cytomegalovirus exposure and HLA in healthy donors. The study ran its PCR with 60 Vbeta and 13 Jbeta primers. Sequencing used immunoSEQ multiplex PCR; TCRdb keeps in-frame clones, though not all of them. The sample includes about 57,000 clones, around 83% of them seen just once. The sample consisted of PBMCs. These receptors were collected from a man aged 25-40 years in good health and CMV-seronegative.

The chain is built from TRBV18 and TRBJ2-1; TRBD2 agrees at 8 bases. Germline loops: CDR1 KGHSH, CDR2 LQKENI. Trimming removed 3 bases from V and 7 bases from J; junction bases left unmatched: 8. This CDR3 contains 15 residues. CDR3 loop: CASSPPGTSTNEQFF. The CDR3 nucleotides are TGTGCCAGCTCACCCCCCGGGACTAGTACTAATGAGCAGTTCTTC.

This chain joins TRBV7-9 and TRBJ2-5; 8 positions match TRBD1. V dropped 1 base and J dropped 2; count of bases not matched to a gene: 3. This CDR3 is 15 amino acids long. Germline V CDR1 and CDR2: SEHNR, FQNEAQ (reference sequence). In DNA form, the CDR3 reads TGTGCCAGCAGCTTAGTGCAGGGGGCGCAAGAGACCCAGTACTTC. It is translated as CASSLVQGAQETQYF. The complete variable domain, with remaining parts taken from reference TRBV7-9 and TRBJ2-5, reads DTGVSQNPRHKITKRGQNVTFRCDPISEHNRLYWYRQTLGQGPEFLTYFQNEAQLEKSRLLSDRFSAERPKGSFSTLEIQRTEQGDSAMYLCASSLVQGAQETQYFGPGTRLLVL.

This clone is termed medium-sized (0.01 to 0.1%). The chain uses TRBV6-5 and TRBJ1-1; D is undetermined. There are 13 residues in the CDR3. CDR1 and CDR2 (germline): MNHEY, SVGAGI. V was trimmed by 5 bases and J by 0 bases, leaving 7 bases between them. CDR3 loop: CASSTVVNTEAFF. The CDR3 bases are TGTGCCAGCAGTACGGTTGTGAACACTGAAGCTTTCTTT.

The chain recombines TRBV11-2 with TRBJ2-3; D is possibly TRBD1 (6 bases). V lost 2 bases and J 1 base, leaving 7 bases between the germline ends. CDR3 length: 14 residues. The germline CDR1 and CDR2 sequences are SGHAT and FQNNGV. The CDR3 nucleotides read TGTGCCAGCAGCTTAAACAGGGGCACAGATACGCAGTATTTT. It encodes CASSLNRGTDTQYF.

V gene TRBV18 combines with J gene TRBJ1-1; TRBD1 aligns across 7 bases. Germline V lookup: CDR1 KGHSH, CDR2 LQKENI. V shed 6 bases, J shed 1 base, and the junction held 5 bases outside the gene matches. This CDR3 contains 14 residues. CDR3 sequence: CASSQGQQNTEAFF. Here the CDR3 DNA reads TGTGCCAGCTCGCAGGGACAGCAGAACACTGAAGCTTTCTTT.

This clone was counted only a few times. The DNA of the CDR3 is TGCGCCAGCAGCTCCGCCGGCGGGGAAACCCCCTACGAGCAGTACTTC. Its translation: CASSSAGGETPYEQYF. J is TRBJ2-7 and V is TRBV5-1, with TRBD2 as a possible D gene (6 bases). The CDR3 runs 16 residues. Germline assignment: CDR1 SGHRS and CDR2 YFSETQ. V gave up 3 bases and J gave up 2 bases, with 18 bases separating them.

The rearrangement uses TRBV6-5 and TRBJ1-2; the D is unclear. CDR3 length equals 12 residues. Germline V CDR1 and CDR2: MNHEY, SVGAGI. Trimming cost V 6 bases and J 3 bases, with 8 bases left between them. The CDR3 DNA follows: TGTGCCAGCAGATCGCAGGACTATGGCTACACCTTC. This codes for CASRSQDYGYTF.

The V and J genes are TRBV9 and TRBJ2-1; 7 bases fit TRBD2. Germline V lookup: CDR1 SGDLS, CDR2 YYNGEE. Trimming cost V 3 bases and J 6 bases; bases outside gene matches: 15. CDR3 length: 17 residues. The CDR3 loop is CASSEPLGAGVSNEQFF. CDR3 nucleotides: TGTGCCAGCAGCGAGCCCCTAGGGGCGGGGGTCTCCAATGAGCAGTTCTTC.

The chain couples TRBV7-2 to TRBJ2-7; 8 positions agree with TRBD1. The CDR3 length is 14 residues. V shed 4 bases, J shed 2 bases, and the junction held 4 bases outside the gene matches. CDR1 is SGHTA and CDR2 is FQGNSA in the germline V gene. CDR3 bases: TGTGCCAGCAGCTATGGGACAGGTACCTACGAGCAGTACTTC. Its protein product is CASSYGTGTYEQYF.

The chain employs TRBV7-9 and TRBJ1-1; D gene uncertain. Germline V CDR1 and CDR2: SEHNR, FQNEAQ (reference sequence). Trimming took off 10 bases at V and 6 bases at J, with 15 bases between the two ends. The CDR3 loop spans 12 amino acids. Here the CDR3 DNA reads TGTGCCACCCACGGGAGGCAGGCTGAAGCTTTCTTT. Protein sequence: CATHGRQAEAFF.

This clone appeared once. The chain recombines TRBV7-9 with TRBJ1-6; weak D call: TRBD1 (6 bases). The CDR3 is 15 amino acids. Germline CDR1 reads SEHNR; CDR2 reads FQNEAQ (reference sequence). With 5 bases removed from V and 10 bases from J, the gap between germline ends came to 18 bases. The CDR3 DNA follows: TGTGCCAGCAGCCCCCGTGGGACAAGTGGCTCACCCCTCCACTTT. Protein: CASSPRGTSGSPLHF.

The chain couples TRBV7-2 to TRBJ1-4, with D unresolved. CDR3 size: 12 residues. Trimming took 4 bases from V and 8 from J, leaving 8 bases between them. Germline V gene lookup returns CDR1 SGHTA and CDR2 FQGNSA. The CDR3 DNA reads TGTGCCAGCAGCTCAGAGAGGGAAAAACTGTTTTTT. This gives the protein CASSSEREKLFF.

The rearrangement links TRBV7-3 to TRBJ2-2, with TRBD2 identical over 7 bases. The germline V gene has CDR1 SGHTA and CDR2 FQGTGA. V lost 2 bases, J lost 3 bases, and 3 bases stayed unmatched. The CDR3 spans 15 residues. CDR3 sequence: CASSLSGGYTGELFF. The CDR3 nucleotides read TGTGCCAGCAGCTTATCCGGGGGGTACACCGGGGAGCTGTTTTTT.

This chain joins TRBV18 and TRBJ2-7; TRBD1 agrees at 8 bases. The CDR3 loop spans 14 amino acids. J gave up 3 bases and V 3 bases, and 4 bases lay outside the gene matches. CDR1 is KGHSH and CDR2 is LQKENI in the germline V gene. The DNA for the CDR3 is TGTGCCAGCTCACCGCCCGGGACAGGCTACGAGCAGTACTTC. This encodes CASSPPGTGYEQYF.

CDR3 in DNA: TGTGCCAGCAGCTTACAGGAGAACACTGAAGCTTTCTTT. Protein sequence: CASSLQENTEAFF. The rearrangement joins TRBV7-3 to TRBJ1-1; no reliable D call. CDR1 and CDR2 (germline): SGHTA, FQGTGA. The V end was cut by 2 bases, the J end by 1 base, with 5 bases between. The CDR3 length is 13 residues.